Listed below are T cell receptor beta chains from one sample, sequenced in a study of T cells after yellow fever vaccination. TCRdb redid the calling of the 5' RACE reads with MiXCR, one entry per CDR3 protein. The repertoire holds more than 90,000 distinct CDR3 sequences, with around 6.7% as singletons. Sequenced material: CD4+ T cells sorted from PBMCs, taken about 41 days after the first yellow fever vaccination. The receptors come from a man aged 18 to 30 who received the YFV17D yellow fever vaccine. Both conserved end residues are part of each CDR3. A D gene is named only where the DNA matches it firmly. Not all rows give a size; the values are once, few, many and, for expanded clones, a class.

d_gene: TRBD2; j_gene: TRBJ2-3; abundance: -; v_gene: TRBV20-1; CDR3nt: TGCAGTGCTCGACTAGCGGGCTCCACAGATACGCAGTATTTT; CDR3aa: CSARLAGSTDTQYF
d_gene: -; j_gene: TRBJ1-6; abundance: many; v_gene: TRBV5-5; CDR3nt: TGTGCCAGCAGCTTGGCCTACGACGGGGGAATTTCACCCCTCCACTTT; CDR3aa: CASSLAYDGGISPLHF
d_gene: -; j_gene: TRBJ2-5; abundance: many; v_gene: TRBV4-2; CDR3nt: TGTGCCAGCAGCCAAGCCGGTGGGGGTAGGGGGGGCGAAGAGACCCAGTACTTC; CDR3aa: CASSQAGGGRGGEETQYF
d_gene: -; j_gene: TRBJ1-2; abundance: many; v_gene: TRBV10-3; CDR3nt: TGTGCCATCAGTGAGGGGGCTAACTATGGCTACACCTTC; CDR3aa: CAISEGANYGYTF
d_gene: -; j_gene: TRBJ1-2; abundance: many; v_gene: TRBV12-3/TRBV12-4; CDR3nt: TGTGCCAGCAGCAGTCGGGGGGCGCATAACTATGGCTACACCTTC; CDR3aa: CASSSRGAHNYGYTF
d_gene: -; j_gene: TRBJ2-3; abundance: -; v_gene: TRBV5-1; CDR3nt: TGCGCCAGCAGCCGGGCCATCACAGATACGCAGTATTTT; CDR3aa: CASSRAITDTQYF
d_gene: -; j_gene: TRBJ2-1; abundance: many; v_gene: TRBV12-3/TRBV12-4; CDR3nt: TGTGCCAGCAGTAGGGGCGGGGGCGTTTCCTACAATGAGCAGTTCTTC; CDR3aa: CASSRGGGVSYNEQFF
d_gene: TRBD1; j_gene: TRBJ1-4; abundance: few; v_gene: TRBV4-1; CDR3nt: TGCGCCAGCAGCCAAGGGAGGGGGCGGCTCTCAACTAATGAAAAACTGTTTTTT; CDR3aa: CASSQGRGRLSTNEKLFF
d_gene: -; j_gene: TRBJ2-7; abundance: many; v_gene: TRBV12-3/TRBV12-4; CDR3nt: TGTGCCAGCAGTTTAGAAGGGTACGAGCAGTACTTC; CDR3aa: CASSLEGYEQYF
d_gene: TRBD2; j_gene: TRBJ2-4; abundance: many; v_gene: TRBV7-8; CDR3nt: TGTGCCAGCAGCCTGGCTCTAGCGGGGGTCGGTACCAAAAACATTCAGTACTTC; CDR3aa: CASSLALAGVGTKNIQYF
d_gene: -; j_gene: TRBJ1-1; abundance: many; v_gene: TRBV5-1; CDR3nt: TGCGCCAGCAGCTGGGGGACGGGGAACACTGAAGCTTTCTTT; CDR3aa: CASSWGTGNTEAFF
d_gene: -; j_gene: TRBJ1-5; abundance: many; v_gene: TRBV24-1; CDR3nt: TGTGCCACCAGCTTCGGTCCGAATCAGCCCCAGCATTTT; CDR3aa: CATSFGPNQPQHF
d_gene: -; j_gene: TRBJ1-4; abundance: many; v_gene: TRBV5-1; CDR3nt: TGCGCCAGCAGCTTGCGGACCGACGCAACTAATGAAAAACTGTTTTTT; CDR3aa: CASSLRTDATNEKLFF
d_gene: TRBD1; j_gene: TRBJ1-2; abundance: many; v_gene: TRBV20-1; CDR3nt: TGCAGTGCCAACGGACAGGGTTGGAGCTATGGCTACACCTTC; CDR3aa: CSANGQGWSYGYTF
d_gene: -; j_gene: TRBJ1-1; abundance: -; v_gene: TRBV18; CDR3nt: TGTGCCAGCTCGGCAGGCATGAACACTGAAGCTTTCTTT; CDR3aa: CASSAGMNTEAFF
d_gene: -; j_gene: TRBJ2-7; abundance: many; v_gene: TRBV12-3/TRBV12-4; CDR3nt: TGTGCCAGCAGACAAGGAGGGGGGTACGAGCAGTACTTC; CDR3aa: CASRQGGGYEQYF
d_gene: TRBD1; j_gene: TRBJ2-5; abundance: many; v_gene: TRBV14; CDR3nt: TGTGCCAGCAGCCAATACGACAGGGCTTGGGAGACCCAGTACTTC; CDR3aa: CASSQYDRAWETQYF
d_gene: -; j_gene: TRBJ1-1; abundance: many; v_gene: TRBV25-1; CDR3nt: TGTGCCAGCAGTGAATCGAAGAACACTGAAGCTTTCTTT; CDR3aa: CASSESKNTEAFF
d_gene: -; j_gene: TRBJ2-7; abundance: many; v_gene: TRBV24-1; CDR3nt: TGTGCCACCAGTGATCCCCTACTGTCCCGGTCCTACGAGCAGTACTTC; CDR3aa: CATSDPLLSRSYEQYF
d_gene: -; j_gene: TRBJ2-1; abundance: many; v_gene: TRBV7-3; CDR3nt: TGTGCCAGCAGCTCCTCCCCTAGGGTCAATGAGCAGTTCTTC; CDR3aa: CASSSSPRVNEQFF
d_gene: -; j_gene: TRBJ2-1; abundance: many; v_gene: TRBV5-4; CDR3nt: TGTGCCAGCAGCTTGGGTCGCGGGGGCCCCTACAATGAGCAGTTCTTC; CDR3aa: CASSLGRGGPYNEQFF
d_gene: TRBD2; j_gene: TRBJ2-3; abundance: few; v_gene: TRBV5-6; CDR3nt: TGTGCCAGCAGCTTGGTGGCTAGCGGGGGCACAGATACGCAGTATTTT; CDR3aa: CASSLVASGGTDTQYF
d_gene: TRBD2; j_gene: TRBJ2-1; abundance: many; v_gene: TRBV20-1; CDR3nt: TGCAGTGCTCCCCAGACCGAGCGGGGCTACAATGAGCAGTTCTTC; CDR3aa: CSAPQTERGYNEQFF
d_gene: -; j_gene: TRBJ2-1; abundance: many; v_gene: TRBV6-2/TRBV6-3; CDR3nt: TGTGCCAGCAAGGCCGGGACGTGGGGTGAGCAGTTCTTC; CDR3aa: CASKAGTWGEQFF
d_gene: -; j_gene: TRBJ1-1; abundance: many; v_gene: TRBV12-3/TRBV12-4; CDR3nt: TGTGCCAGCAGTTTACAGGGAAGGGACACTGAAGCTTTCTTT; CDR3aa: CASSLQGRDTEAFF